This TCR beta chain was captured by sequencing in a study of T cells in Graves' hyperthyroidism and ophthalmopathy. The table lists this clonotype with many counts. Exclusion of a patient resulted from uncontrolled infection, other autoimmune disease, pregnancy or lactation. The study based diagnoses on clinical symptoms, serum thyroxine and TRAb, thyroid ultrasound and orbital computed tomography. Fresh peripheral blood, around 9.5 ml, yielded the PBMCs. In germline, CDR1 is SGHTA, CDR2 FQGTGA. This CDR3 has 16 amino acids. The V end was cut by 2 bases, the J end by 0 bases, with 11 bases between. TCR beta CDR3 sequences were amplified from RNA transcripts. The HTBI set primed first-round TCR CDR3 RT-PCR. TCRdb recomputed calls from the multiplex PCR reads with MiXCR, one row per CDR3 protein. The top ten clones hold less than 15% of a sample with hundreds of thousands of distinct CDR3 sequences, roughly 14% of them seen once.

The sequenced sample was blood. This clonotype originated in a man in his late teens or twenties with Graves' ophthalmopathy. The chain is built from TRBV7-3 and TRBJ2-1; D unclear. The CDR3 region is CASSLYGYSSYNEQFF. CDR3 coding DNA: TGTGCCAGCAGCTTATACGGTTACAGCTCCTACAATGAGCAGTTCTTC.